This is a list of T cell receptor beta chains from one sample in a study of neurological immune-mediated disorders. In TCRdb, the 5' RACE reads were re-called with MiXCR into one record per CDR3 protein. The sample shows 50,000 to 75,000 distinct CDR3 sequences, approximately 12% of them seen only once. Input material: PBMCs. Receptor source: a woman aged 55 to 70 with HTLV-1-associated myelopathy (HAM/TSP). Each CDR3 is given with its conserved first and last residue. D genes are given only for firm matches. Not all rows give a size; the values are once, few, many and, for expanded clones, a class.

TRBJ2-2 | TRBD1 | medium-sized | TRBV6-5 | CASSANAGTGNTGELFF | TGTGCCAGCAGTGCGAACGCCGGGACAGGGAACACCGGGGAGCTGTTTTTT
TRBJ2-1 | - | few | TRBV7-9 | CASSLGRWGSYNEQFF | TGTGCCAGCAGCTTAGGACGTTGGGGCTCCTACAATGAGCAGTTCTTC
TRBJ2-7 | - | many | TRBV6-5 | CASSYSEGGSYEQYF | TGTGCCAGCAGTTACTCGGAAGGGGGATCCTACGAGCAGTACTTC
TRBJ2-2 | TRBD2 | - | TRBV5-1 | CASSSTGTSKGWELFF | TGCGCCAGCAGCTCTACCGGGACTAGTAAAGGCTGGGAGCTGTTTTTT
TRBJ1-1 | - | many | TRBV3-1 | CASSEEGVNTEAFF | TGTGCCAGCAGCGAGGAAGGAGTGAACACTGAAGCTTTCTTT
TRBJ2-7 | TRBD2 | many | TRBV10-3 | CAISEGGRTYEQYF | TGTGCCATCAGTGAAGGCGGGAGAACCTACGAGCAGTACTTC
TRBJ1-1 | - | many | TRBV29-1 | CSVEGWGNTEAFF | TGCAGCGTTGAAGGGTGGGGGAACACTGAAGCTTTCTTT
TRBJ2-5 | TRBD1 | many | TRBV20-1 | CSARLGQGQETQYF | TGCAGTGCTAGATTGGGACAGGGTCAAGAGACCCAGTACTTC
TRBJ2-7 | TRBD2 | many | TRBV2 | CASSEYVRSGGYEQYF | TGTGCCAGCAGTGAATATGTCAGAAGCGGGGGCTACGAGCAGTACTTC
TRBJ1-1 | TRBD1 | many | TRBV9 | CASSVGGQGAGVRAFF | TGTGCCAGCAGCGTAGGTGGGCAGGGGGCAGGAGTCAGAGCTTTCTTT
TRBJ1-2 | - | few | TRBV6-1 | CASGPGGGYTF | TGTGCCAGCGGCCCTGGGGGAGGCTACACCTTC
TRBJ2-7 | - | many | TRBV20-1 | CSASPRVLSYEQYF | TGCAGTGCATCCCCCAGGGTCCTCTCCTACGAGCAGTACTTC
TRBJ1-1 | - | many | TRBV7-2 | CASSLGRGWATEAFF | TGTGCCAGCAGCTTAGGGAGGGGGTGGGCCACTGAAGCTTTCTTT
TRBJ2-5 | - | many | TRBV2 | CASKGEGTKTQYF | TGTGCCAGCAAGGGGGAAGGGACGAAGACCCAGTACTTC
TRBJ1-1 | - | many | TRBV12-3/TRBV12-4 | CASSLGVRTEAFF | TGTGCCAGCAGTTTGGGGGTCCGGACTGAAGCTTTCTTT
TRBJ2-5 | - | many | TRBV29-1 | CNDDRQGKEETQYF | TGCAACGACGACCGCCAGGGGAAGGAAGAGACCCAGTACTTC
TRBJ2-5 | TRBD1 | many | TRBV6-1 | CASRAPGQGRGETQYF | TGTGCCAGCCGGGCTCCCGGACAGGGGCGGGGGGAGACCCAGTACTTC
TRBJ2-3 | - | many | TRBV20-1 | CSATSMGASTDTQYF | TGCAGTGCTACCTCAATGGGCGCAAGCACAGATACGCAGTATTTT
TRBJ2-7 | TRBD1 | many | TRBV5-1 | CASSLFGDRGDEQYF | TGCGCCAGCAGCTTGTTTGGCGACAGGGGCGACGAGCAGTACTTC
TRBJ2-7 | TRBD1 | many | TRBV5-1 | CASSLLQGANEQYF | TGCGCCAGCAGCTTGTTGCAGGGGGCCAACGAGCAGTACTTC
TRBJ2-7 | TRBD1 | few | TRBV30 | CAWAQGAVYEQYF | TGTGCCTGGGCCCAGGGGGCTGTCTACGAGCAGTACTTC
TRBJ2-2 | TRBD2 | many | TRBV10-1 | CASSDYWQAGGLNTGELFF | TGCGCCAGCAGTGATTATTGGCAAGCGGGAGGCCTAAACACCGGGGAGCTGTTTTTT
TRBJ2-7 | TRBD2 | many | TRBV5-1 | CASSLGTSVYEQYF | TGCGCCAGCAGCTTGGGGACTAGCGTCTACGAGCAGTACTTC
TRBJ2-1 | TRBD1 | many | TRBV5-5 | CASSGGQGISNEQFF | TGTGCCAGCAGCGGGGGACAGGGGATCAGCAATGAGCAGTTCTTC
TRBJ2-4 | TRBD1 | many | TRBV15 | CATSTGQLAKNIQYF | TGTGCCACCAGCACGGGACAGCTAGCCAAAAACATTCAGTACTTC
TRBJ2-6 | - | few | TRBV6-2/TRBV6-3 | CASSYRTARANVLTF | TGTGCCAGCAGTTACCGGACAGCCCGGGCCAACGTCCTGACTTTC
TRBJ2-3 | - | many | TRBV7-2 | CASSLGRADTQYF | TGTGCCAGCAGCTTAGGGAGGGCAGATACGCAGTATTTT
TRBJ2-3 | - | many | TRBV29-1 | CSGRDSTIPSTDTQYF | TGCAGCGGGAGGGACAGTACAATTCCTAGCACAGATACGCAGTATTTT
TRBJ1-5 | - | many | TRBV12-3/TRBV12-4 | CASSLQGKGNQPQHF | TGTGCCAGCAGTTTACAGGGGAAAGGTAATCAGCCCCAGCATTTT
TRBJ2-2 | TRBD2 | many | TRBV20-1 | CSGTSGTGELFF | TGCAGCGGGACTAGCGGCACCGGGGAGCTGTTTTTT
TRBJ1-5 | TRBD1 | few | TRBV19 | CASSGGQGGNQPQHF | TGTGCCAGTAGCGGGGGACAGGGGGGCAATCAGCCCCAGCATTTT
TRBJ1-2 | TRBD1 | many | TRBV5-1 | CASSLAGTDQGYTF | TGCGCCAGCAGCTTGGCCGGGACAGATCAGGGCTACACCTTC
TRBJ2-1 | TRBD2 | many | TRBV5-1 | CASSLIVGTSADEQFF | TGCGCCAGCAGCTTGATCGTCGGGACTAGCGCGGATGAGCAGTTCTTC
TRBJ2-7 | - | - | TRBV7-9 | CASSPGGPREQYF | TGTGCCAGCAGCCCCGGGGGGCCCCGCGAGCAGTACTTC
TRBJ2-7 | - | many | TRBV7-8 | CASSLGLVPGNEQYF | TGTGCCAGCAGCTTAGGGCTAGTCCCGGGGAACGAGCAGTACTTC
TRBJ1-2 | - | - | TRBV30 | CAWNFRGLFGYTF | TGTGCCTGGAACTTCCGGGGGCTTTTTGGCTACACCTTC
TRBJ2-3 | - | many | TRBV7-8 | CASSQDPRDTQYF | TGTGCCAGCAGCCAGGACCCGAGGGATACGCAGTATTTT
TRBJ1-5 | - | - | TRBV7-9 | CASSLMGASQPQHF | TGTGCCAGCAGCTTAATGGGGGCGAGTCAGCCCCAGCATTTT
TRBJ2-1 | - | many | TRBV6-1 | CASSEIGVGEQFF | TGTGCCAGCAGTGAGATCGGGGTAGGTGAGCAGTTCTTC
TRBJ2-1 | - | many | TRBV10-3 | CARRENAYNEQFF | TGTGCCAGGAGGGAGAACGCCTACAATGAGCAGTTCTTC